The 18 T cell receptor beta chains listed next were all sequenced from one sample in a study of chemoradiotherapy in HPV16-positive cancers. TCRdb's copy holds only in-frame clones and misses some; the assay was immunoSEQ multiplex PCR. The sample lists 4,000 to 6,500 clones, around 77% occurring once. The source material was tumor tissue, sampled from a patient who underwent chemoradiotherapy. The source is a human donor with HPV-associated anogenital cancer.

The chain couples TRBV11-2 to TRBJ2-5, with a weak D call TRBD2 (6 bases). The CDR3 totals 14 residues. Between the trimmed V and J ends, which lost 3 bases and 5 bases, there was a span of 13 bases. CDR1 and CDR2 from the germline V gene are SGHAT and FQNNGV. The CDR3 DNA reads TGTGCCAGCAGCTTCTCGTTACGGGGGGAGACCCAGTACTTC. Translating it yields CASSFSLRGETQYF.

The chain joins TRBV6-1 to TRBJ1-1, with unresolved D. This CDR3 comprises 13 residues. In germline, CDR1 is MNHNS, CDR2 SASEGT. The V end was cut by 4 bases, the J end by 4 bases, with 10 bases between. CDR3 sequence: CASSVEVGTEAFF. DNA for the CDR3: TGTGCCAGCAGTGTAGAGGTGGGCACTGAAGCTTTCTTT.

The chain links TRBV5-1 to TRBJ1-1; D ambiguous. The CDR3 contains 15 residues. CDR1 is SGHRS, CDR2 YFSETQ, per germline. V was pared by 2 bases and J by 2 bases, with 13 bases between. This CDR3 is CASSLSMGSNTEAFF. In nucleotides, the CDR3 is TGCGCCAGCAGCTTATCTATGGGGTCTAACACTGAAGCTTTCTTT.

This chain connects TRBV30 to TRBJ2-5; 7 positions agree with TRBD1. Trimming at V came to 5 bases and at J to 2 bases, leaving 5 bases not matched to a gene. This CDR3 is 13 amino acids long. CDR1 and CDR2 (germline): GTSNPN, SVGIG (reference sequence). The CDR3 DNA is TGTGCCTGGGCCGGGACAGCACAAGAGACCCAGTACTTC. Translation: CAWAGTAQETQYF. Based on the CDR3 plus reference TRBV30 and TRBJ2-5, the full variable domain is SQTIHQWPATLVQPVGSPLSLECTVEGTSNPNLYWYRQAAGRGLQLLFYSVGIGQISSEVPQNLSASRPQDRQFILSSKKLLLSDSGFYLCAWAGTAQETQYFGPGTRLLVL.

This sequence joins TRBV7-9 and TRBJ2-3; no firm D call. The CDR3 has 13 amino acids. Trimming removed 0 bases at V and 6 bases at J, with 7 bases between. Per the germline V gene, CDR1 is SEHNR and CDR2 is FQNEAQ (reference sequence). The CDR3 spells CASSLAGYDTQYF. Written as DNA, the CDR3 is TGTGCCAGCAGCTTAGCCGGATACGATACGCAGTATTTT.

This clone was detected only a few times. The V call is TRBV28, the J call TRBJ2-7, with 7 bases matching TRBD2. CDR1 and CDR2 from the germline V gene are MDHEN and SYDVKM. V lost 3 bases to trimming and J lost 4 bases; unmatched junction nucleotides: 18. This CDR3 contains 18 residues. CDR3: CASSFSQDGTAGAYEQYF. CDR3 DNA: TGTGCCAGCAGTTTTTCTCAGGACGGTACGGCGGGAGCGTACGAGCAGTACTTC.

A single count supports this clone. CDR3 sequence (DNA): TGTGCCAGTAGTATTGACGGGACGCCGGTGCATGGCTACACCTTC. Translated, it gives CASSIDGTPVHGYTF. The rearrangement joins TRBV19 to TRBJ1-2; D may be TRBD1 (5 bases). This CDR3 is 15 amino acids long. Trimming stripped 3 bases from V and 6 bases from J, with 17 bases between. The V gene's germline CDR1 is LNHDA and CDR2 SQIVND (reference sequence).

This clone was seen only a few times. CDR3 nucleotide sequence: TGTGCCAGCAGCTTACTAGCGGGGGGGGTTAATGAGCAGTTCTTC. Translated: CASSLLAGGVNEQFF. The chain carries TRBV7-6 and TRBJ2-1, with 12 bases that match TRBD2. Unmatched junction bases numbered 3, after V lost 2 bases and J lost 7 bases. CDR1 is SGHVS and CDR2 is FNYEAQ in the germline V gene. CDR3 length: 15 residues.

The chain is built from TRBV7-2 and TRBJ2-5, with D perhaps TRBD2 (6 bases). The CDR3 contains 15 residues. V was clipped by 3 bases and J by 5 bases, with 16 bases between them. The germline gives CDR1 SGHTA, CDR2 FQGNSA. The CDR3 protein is CASSFLPYGGETQYF. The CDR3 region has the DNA TGTGCCAGCAGCTTTTTACCCTATGGGGGGGAGACCCAGTACTTC. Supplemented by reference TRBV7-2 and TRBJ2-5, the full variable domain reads GAGVSQSPSNKVTEKGKDVELRCDPISGHTALYWYRQSLGQGLEFLIYFQGNSAPDKSGLPSDRFSAERTGGSVSTLTIQRTQQEDSAVYLCASSFLPYGGETQYFGPGTRLLVL.

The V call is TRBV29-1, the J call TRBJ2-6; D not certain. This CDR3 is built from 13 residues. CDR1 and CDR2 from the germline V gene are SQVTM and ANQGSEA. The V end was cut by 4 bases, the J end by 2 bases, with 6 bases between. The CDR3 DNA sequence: TGCAGCGTTGTTCACCCTGGGGCCAACGTCCTGACTTTC. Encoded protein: CSVVHPGANVLTF.

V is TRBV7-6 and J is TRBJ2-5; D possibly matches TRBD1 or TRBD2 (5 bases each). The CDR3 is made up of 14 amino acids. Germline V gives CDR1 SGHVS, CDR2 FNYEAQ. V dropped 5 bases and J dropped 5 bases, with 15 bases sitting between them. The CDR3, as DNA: TGTGCCAGCAGCCCCGGGACCCAATGGGAGACCCAGTACTTC. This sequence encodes CASSPGTQWETQYF.

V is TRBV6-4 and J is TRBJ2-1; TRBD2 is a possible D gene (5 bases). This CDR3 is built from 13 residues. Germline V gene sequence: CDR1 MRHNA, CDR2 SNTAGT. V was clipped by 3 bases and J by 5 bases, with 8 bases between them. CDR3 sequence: CASSEGLNNEQFF. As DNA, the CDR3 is TGTGCCAGCAGTGAAGGACTGAACAATGAGCAGTTCTTC.

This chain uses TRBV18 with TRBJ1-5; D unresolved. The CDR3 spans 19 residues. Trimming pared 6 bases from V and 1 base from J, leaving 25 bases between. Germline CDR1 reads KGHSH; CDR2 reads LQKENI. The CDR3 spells CASSYNRYRLMASNQPQHF. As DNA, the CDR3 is TGTGCCAGCTCGTACAATCGTTACCGATTAATGGCGAGCAATCAGCCCCAGCATTTT.

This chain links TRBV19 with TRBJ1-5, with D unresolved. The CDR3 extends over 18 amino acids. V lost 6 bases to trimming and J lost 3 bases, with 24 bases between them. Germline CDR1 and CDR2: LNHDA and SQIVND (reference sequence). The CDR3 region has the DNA TGTGCCAGTAGCCAAGTGATGAGCCAAGGGCGACTCAATCAGCCCCAGCATTTT. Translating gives CASSQVMSQGRLNQPQHF.

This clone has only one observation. The CDR3 DNA is TGTGCCAGCTGCACTAGCGGGAACTTCTATGAGCAGTTCTTC. This encodes CASCTSGNFYEQFF. The chain combines TRBV5-6 with TRBJ2-1; the match to TRBD2 covers 10 bases. The J segment lost 8 bases and the V segment lost 7 bases, leaving 9 bases of the junction unmatched. Germline-derived CDR1 and CDR2 are SGHDT and YYEEEE. This CDR3 is built from 14 residues.

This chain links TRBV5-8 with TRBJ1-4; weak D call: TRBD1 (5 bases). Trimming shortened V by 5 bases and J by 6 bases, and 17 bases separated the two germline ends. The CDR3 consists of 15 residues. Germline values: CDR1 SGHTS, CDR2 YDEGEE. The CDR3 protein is CASSLMGTGYEKLFF. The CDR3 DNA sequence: TGTGCCAGCAGTCTCATGGGGACCGGGTATGAAAAACTGTTTTTT.

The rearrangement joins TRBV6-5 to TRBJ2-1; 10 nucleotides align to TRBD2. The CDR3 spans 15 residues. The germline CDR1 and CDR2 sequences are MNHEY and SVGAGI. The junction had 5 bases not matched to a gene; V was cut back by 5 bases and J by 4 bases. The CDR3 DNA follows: TGTGCCAGCAGTACCACTAGCGGGGCTTACAATGAGCAGTTCTTC. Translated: CASSTTSGAYNEQFF.

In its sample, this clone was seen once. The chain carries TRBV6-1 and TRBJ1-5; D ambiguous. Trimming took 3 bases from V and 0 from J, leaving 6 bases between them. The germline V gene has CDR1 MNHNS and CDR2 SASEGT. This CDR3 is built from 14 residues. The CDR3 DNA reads TGTGCCAGCAGTGAGGGGTATAGCAATCAGCCCCAGCATTTT. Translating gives CASSEGYSNQPQHF.